The TCR beta chain under discussion was sequenced for a study of blood T cell repertoires in COVID-19. Study at large: The United States, Italy and Spain provided the acute and convalescent COVID-19 samples.

CDR1 is SQVTM, CDR2 ANQGSEA, per germline. Unmatched junction bases numbered 4, after V lost 5 bases and J lost 6 bases. This CDR3 comprises 12 residues. TCRdb's table, derived via immunoSEQ multiplex PCR, lists solely in-frame clones and lacks some. The sample yields a few hundred thousand clones, around 81% seen once. Material: peripheral blood. This TCR came from a woman aged 55-69 years with acute or convalescent COVID-19. J is TRBJ1-2 and V is TRBV29-1; TRBD1 aligns across 9 bases. The DNA of the CDR3 is TGCAGCGTTAGGGACAGGGACGATGGCTACACCTTC. It specifies CSVRDRDDGYTF.